This T cell receptor (beta chain) was captured in a study of cytomegalovirus exposure and HLA in healthy donors. General study points: It was assumed in the presence/absence analyses that sequencing depth was roughly uniform across donors.

Turning to this clone: The antigen remains undetermined.

This PCR relied on a set of 60 Vbeta primers and 13 Jbeta primers. As processed by the authors: As a later analysis found, there were 70 million to 80 million unique TCR beta chains, of which roughly 11 million were shared. Libraries were prepared by immunoSEQ multiplex PCR; TCRdb keeps only in-frame clonotypes and omits some of them. That table is the source of V, J and clone size, and D and trimming were worked out from the DNA. The sample includes 150,000 or so clones, approximately 79% seen only once; the top ten take 0.98%. The length of the CDR3 is 15 residues. From germline, CDR1 is SGDLS and CDR2 YYNGEE. After removal of 3 bases from V and 5 bases from J, the junction contained 9 bases not matched to a gene.

This sequence originates from a woman aged 45-59 years in good health and CMV-seropositive. The specimen was PBMCs. The rearrangement uses TRBV9 and TRBJ2-3; 7 nucleotides agree with TRBD2. In DNA, the CDR3 is TGTGCCAGCAGCGCCTGGGAGACGGGGGGAGATACGCAGTATTTT. It translates to CASSAWETGGDTQYF.